This TCR beta chain is drawn from a study of T cells in localized non-small cell lung cancer. Clones were read by immunoSEQ multiplex PCR, and TCRdb kept only the in-frame ones, dropping some. The data hold tens of thousands of clones, with 80% to 90% observed a single time. As to this clone: The antigen remains undetermined. This may arise from a read error, as a much more abundant clone is one base away.

General study findings and limits: Sequencing involved a lone tumor region, leaving heterogeneity possible. In the blood, greater T cell density corresponded to longer overall survival. There were a median roughly 54 of the top 100 tumor clones appearing in adjacent lung.

The germline CDR1 and CDR2 sequences are SGHNT and YYREEE (reference sequence). CDR3 length: 15 residues. The sample was PBMCs, taken before any cancer treatment. The sequence came from a man aged 40 to 70 with stage II lung adenocarcinoma. The V call is TRBV5-4, the J call TRBJ1-3; tentatively, D is TRBD1 (6 bases). CDR3 sequence reads: CASSQKQGGGDTIYF. The CDR3 DNA is TGTGCCAGCAGCCAAAAACAGGGTGGTGGAGACACCATATATTTT. Filled out from reference TRBV5-4 and TRBJ1-3, the complete variable domain reads ETGVTQSPTHLIKTRGQQVTLRCSSQSGHNTVSWYQQALGQGPQFIFQYYREEENGRGNFPPRFSGLQFPNYSSELNVNALELDDSALYLCASSQKQGGGDTIYFGEGSWLTVV.